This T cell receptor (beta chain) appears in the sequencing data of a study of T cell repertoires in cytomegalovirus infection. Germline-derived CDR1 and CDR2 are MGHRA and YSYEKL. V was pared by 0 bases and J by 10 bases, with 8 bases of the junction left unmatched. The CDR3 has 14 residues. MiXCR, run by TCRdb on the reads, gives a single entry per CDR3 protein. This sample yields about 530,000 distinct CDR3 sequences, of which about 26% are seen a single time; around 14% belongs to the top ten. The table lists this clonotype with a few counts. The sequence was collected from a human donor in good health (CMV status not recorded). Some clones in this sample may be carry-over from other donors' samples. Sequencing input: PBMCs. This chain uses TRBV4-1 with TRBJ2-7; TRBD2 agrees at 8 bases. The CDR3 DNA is TGCGCCAGCAGCCAAGATAACGGGGGGGTAGATCAGTACTTC. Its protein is CASSQDNGGVDQYF.